Following are 26 T cell receptor beta chains from one sample sequenced in a study of blood T cell repertoires in COVID-19. Some clones are missing from TCRdb's copy, which holds only in-frame ones; the method was immunoSEQ multiplex PCR. The sample has fewer than 200,000 clones; about three quarters are singletons. The sequenced material came from peripheral blood. These receptors came from a woman aged 50 to 65 with active or convalescent COVID-19.

This clone was seen a single time. The chain couples TRBV6-6 to TRBJ2-1, with TRBD1 matching 7 bases. The J segment lost 10 bases and the V segment lost 2 bases, leaving 8 bases of the junction unmatched. This CDR3 region has 14 residues. Germline V gives CDR1 MNHNY, CDR2 SVGAGI (reference sequence). The CDR3: CASSYGTAQREQFF. In nucleotides, the CDR3 is TGTGCCAGCAGTTACGGGACAGCTCAACGAGAGCAGTTCTTC.

The V gene is TRBV23-1, the J gene TRBJ1-2, with D tentatively TRBD1 (6 bases). TRBV23-1 is an open reading frame, and its role is uncertain. The ends were cut back, 2 bases at V and 5 bases at J, with 12 bases in the middle. The CDR3 extends over 14 amino acids. DNA for the CDR3: TGCGCCAGCAGTCAAGTCAGGGGAGAGTATGGCTACACCTTC. Protein sequence: CASSQVRGEYGYTF.

The chain couples TRBV21-1 to TRBJ1-5. TRBV21-1 is an annotated pseudogene. This CDR3 contains 16 residues. This chain's CDR3 is CASSAPGRGGHQPQHF. In DNA form, the CDR3 reads TGTGCCAGCAGCGCCCCTGGGCGCGGGGGGCATCAGCCCCAGCATTTT.

V usage is TRBV20-1 and J usage is TRBJ2-3; a possible D gene is TRBD2 (7 bases). This CDR3 region has 15 residues. Trimming took 3 bases from V and 3 from J, leaving 16 bases between them. The germline CDR1 and CDR2 sequences are DFQATT and SNEGSKA (reference sequence). The CDR3 DNA reads TGCAGTGCTAGTTGGGCGGGGGCAGAGACAGATACGCAGTATTTT. Protein product: CSASWAGAETDTQYF.

The chain employs TRBV5-1 and TRBJ1-1, with TRBD1 matching 7 bases. Germline lookup yields CDR1 SGHRS and CDR2 YFSETQ. The CDR3 has 16 amino acids. Germline trimming cut 0 bases from V and 9 bases from J; bases unmatched to any gene: 14. The CDR3 region is CASSLEIGGLRGQAFF. The CDR3 nucleotides read TGCGCCAGCAGCTTGGAAATAGGGGGCCTCCGGGGGCAAGCTTTCTTT.

This clone was counted between two and nine times. The V and J genes are TRBV19 and TRBJ2-1, with 10 bases aligning to TRBD1. CDR3 size: 15 residues. CDR1 is LNHDA, CDR2 SQIVND, per germline (reference sequence). J gave up 3 bases and V 3 bases, and 2 bases lay outside the gene matches. CDR3 coding DNA: TGTGCCAGTAGTATGGGACAGGGGATCTACAATGAGCAGTTCTTC. It is translated as CASSMGQGIYNEQFF. Filled out from reference TRBV19 and TRBJ2-1, the complete variable domain reads DGGITQSPKYLFRKEGQNVTLSCEQNLNHDAMYWYRQDPGQGLRLIYYSQIVNDFQKGDIAEGYSVSREKKESFPLTVTSAQKNPTAFYLCASSMGQGIYNEQFFGPGTRLTVL.

The gene calls are TRBV27 and TRBJ1-6; maybe TRBD1 (5 bases). Germline V gene lookup returns CDR1 MNHEY and CDR2 SMNVEV (reference sequence). Trimming took 2 bases from V and 10 from J, leaving 21 bases between them. The CDR3 runs 17 residues. The CDR3 sequence is CASSLGRGRAWPSPLHF. CDR3 DNA sequence: TGTGCCAGCAGTTTAGGTAGGGGCCGGGCATGGCCGTCACCCCTCCACTTT.

The chain employs TRBV6-2 or TRBV6-3 and TRBJ2-5; weak D call: TRBD2 (6 bases). The CDR3 is 16 residues long. Trimming took 2 bases from V and 5 from J, leaving 18 bases between them. The germline CDR1 and CDR2 sequences are MNHEY and SVGEGT. The CDR3 here is CASSYEAGRNRETQYF. In nucleotides, the CDR3 is TGTGCCAGCAGTTACGAGGCAGGGAGGAACCGGGAGACCCAGTACTTC.

The chain combines TRBV19 with TRBJ2-1; 8 positions match TRBD2. The ends lost 7 bases at V and 6 bases at J; junction bases unmatched: 5. CDR3 length: 13 amino acids. CDR1 and CDR2 from the germline V gene are LNHDA and SQIVND (reference sequence). The CDR3, as DNA: TGTGCCAGTACCACTAGCGGCCGCAATGAGCAGTTCTTC. Translating gives CASTTSGRNEQFF. The variable domain in full, with the rest retrieved from reference TRBV19 and TRBJ2-1, is DGGITQSPKYLFRKEGQNVTLSCEQNLNHDAMYWYRQDPGQGLRLIYYSQIVNDFQKGDIAEGYSVSREKKESFPLTVTSAQKNPTAFYLCASTTSGRNEQFFGPGTRLTVL.

The chain recombines TRBV5-1 with TRBJ2-5, with TRBD2 matching 8 bases. CDR1 is SGHRS, CDR2 YFSETQ, per germline. This CDR3 spans 16 amino acids. After removal of 0 bases from V and 3 bases from J, the junction contained 7 bases not matched to a gene. CDR3 nucleotides: TGCGCCAGCAGCTTGGGGATAGCGGGGACCGAAGAGACCCAGTACTTC. Protein product: CASSLGIAGTEETQYF. Combining the CDR3 with reference TRBV5-1 and TRBJ2-5 gives the whole variable domain KAGVTQTPRYLIKTRGQQVTLSCSPISGHRSVSWYQQTPGQGLQFLFEYFSETQRNKGNFPGRFSGRQFSNSRSEMNVSTLELGDSALYLCASSLGIAGTEETQYFGPGTRLLVL.

The gene calls are TRBV28 and TRBJ1-6; D uncertain. The CDR3 sequence is 13 residues long. V was pared by 8 bases and J by 12 bases, with 17 bases between. CDR1 and CDR2 (germline): MDHEN, SYDVKM. The DNA for the CDR3 is TGTGCCAGCGTTTCGACACCTTCGGAACCCCTCCACTTT. It yields the protein CASVSTPSEPLHF.

This clone appeared a few times. The chain links TRBV6-5 to TRBJ1-2; TRBD1 agrees at 7 bases. V was pared by 0 bases and J by 7 bases, with 8 bases of the junction left unmatched. Germline V gene data show CDR1 as MNHEY and CDR2 as SVGAGI. This CDR3 has 15 residues. CDR3 protein: CASSYSQGKRSGYTF. The CDR3 coding sequence is TGTGCCAGCAGTTACTCACAGGGGAAGCGGAGTGGCTACACCTTC.

The V gene is TRBV7-9, the J gene TRBJ1-5, with D possibly TRBD1 on 6 matching bases. This CDR3 is built from 14 residues. V lost 1 base to trimming and J lost 4 bases, with 8 bases between them. Germline V lookup: CDR1 SEHNR, CDR2 FQNEAQ (reference sequence). CDR3 region: CASSLGGHNQPQHF. DNA for the CDR3: TGTGCCAGCAGCTTAGGGGGACATAATCAGCCCCAGCATTTT. Full variable domain (outside the CDR3, taken from reference TRBV7-9 and TRBJ1-5): DTGVSQNPRHKITKRGQNVTFRCDPISEHNRLYWYRQTLGQGPEFLTYFQNEAQLEKSRLLSDRFSAERPKGSFSTLEIQRTEQGDSAMYLCASSLGGHNQPQHFGDGTRLSIL.

The chain recombines TRBV5-5 with TRBJ2-7; unclear D gene. This CDR3 has 12 residues. V was clipped by 2 bases and J by 5 bases, with 8 bases between them. Germline loops: CDR1 SGHKS, CDR2 YYEKEE (reference sequence). In nucleotides, the CDR3 is TGTGCCAGCAGCTTATTAATAAACGAGCAGTACTTC. It yields the protein CASSLLINEQYF.

The rearrangement joins TRBV6-4 to TRBJ2-3; 7 bases are shared with TRBD1. The CDR3 sequence is 15 residues long. Trimming cost V 4 bases and J 3 bases; bases outside gene matches: 7. CDR1 is MRHNA, CDR2 SNTAGT, per germline. The CDR3 bases are TGTGCCAGCAGTGGCGAAGGGGGCGCGACAGATACGCAGTATTTT. Its protein product is CASSGEGGATDTQYF.

This clone was seen a single time. The CDR3 DNA sequence: TGTGCCAGTCGAGTCGGGACAGGGCTCTACGAGCAGTACTTC. It yields the protein CASRVGTGLYEQYF. V usage is TRBV5-6 and J usage is TRBJ2-7; 9 bases fit TRBD1. CDR3 length equals 14 residues. Trimming cost V 8 bases and J 3 bases; bases outside gene matches: 9. Germline lookup yields CDR1 SGHDT and CDR2 YYEEEE.

The J gene is TRBJ2-1, the V gene TRBV21-1; whether TRBD2, the table's D call, matches the DNA was not checked. TRBV21-1 is listed as a pseudogene. The CDR3 has 15 residues. CDR3 sequence reads: CASSTETRSYNEQFF. The CDR3 DNA reads as TGTGCCAGCAGCACTGAGACTAGATCCTACAATGAGCAGTTCTTC.

The chain links TRBV28 to TRBJ1-1, with 7 bases that match TRBD1. The germline V gene has CDR1 MDHEN and CDR2 SYDVKM. V was clipped by 6 bases and J by 4 bases; unmatched bases: 8. The CDR3 spans 14 residues. The CDR3 spells CASRVDRPSTEAFF. The CDR3 coding sequence is TGTGCCAGCAGGGTGGACAGGCCCAGCACTGAAGCTTTCTTT.

The chain links TRBV11-1 to TRBJ1-1, with D perhaps matching TRBD1 (5 bases). The ends were cut back, 5 bases at V and 5 bases at J, with 12 bases in the middle. Per germline, CDR1 SGHAT and CDR2 FQDESV (reference sequence). This CDR3 comprises 13 residues. The CDR3: CASSTRTTTEAFF. The CDR3 DNA reads TGTGCCAGCAGCACCAGGACAACGACTGAAGCTTTCTTT.

V usage is TRBV4-2 and J usage is TRBJ2-3, with 7 positions matching TRBD2. CDR1 and CDR2 (germline): LGHNA, YNFKEQ. This CDR3 comprises 17 residues. The J segment lost 1 base and the V segment lost 0 bases, leaving 7 bases of the junction unmatched. This CDR3 reads CASSQDLISGGTDTQYF. CDR3 bases: TGTGCCAGCAGCCAAGATCTGATAAGCGGGGGCACAGATACGCAGTATTTT.

The CDR3 loop reads CAWSGQGFSTDTQYF. The CDR3 bases are TGTGCCTGGAGTGGTCAGGGGTTTAGCACAGATACGCAGTATTTT. J is TRBJ2-3 and V is TRBV30, with D perhaps matching TRBD1 (6 bases). The V end was cut by 1 base, the J end by 0 bases, with 11 bases between. Germline V gives CDR1 GTSNPN, CDR2 SVGIG (reference sequence). The length of the CDR3 is 15 residues.

This clone was seen only a few times. This chain connects TRBV6-6 to TRBJ1-5; possibly TRBD1 for D (5 bases). The CDR3 spans 13 residues. CDR1 and CDR2 from the germline V gene are MNHNY and SVGAGI (reference sequence). The V gene lost 8 bases and the J gene lost 4 bases, with 12 bases spanning the gap. The CDR3 nucleotides read TGTGCCAGCGAGCGTCCAGGGAATCAGCCCCAGCATTTT. This gives the protein CASERPGNQPQHF.

This CDR3 reads CASSWDRNGQPQHF. CDR3 sequence (DNA): TGCGCCAGCAGCTGGGACAGGAATGGTCAGCCCCAGCATTTT. This chain links TRBV5-1 with TRBJ1-5; TRBD1 agrees at 8 bases. V shed 3 bases, J shed 6 bases, and the junction held 5 bases outside the gene matches. Per germline, CDR1 SGHRS and CDR2 YFSETQ. CDR3 size: 14 residues.

This clone was seen more than once but under ten times. This chain connects TRBV9 to TRBJ1-3, with TRBD1 matching over 7 bases. V trimming: 5 bases; J trimming: 4 bases; junction bases outside the gene matches: 9. This CDR3 is built from 15 residues. CDR1 and CDR2 from the germline V gene are SGDLS and YYNGEE. The DNA of the CDR3 is TGTGCCAGCAGTGCCGACAGGGTAGGAGGAAACACCATATATTTT. Amino acid sequence: CASSADRVGGNTIYF.

The chain couples TRBV28 to TRBJ1-3; D is uncertain. Germline V gene lookup returns CDR1 MDHEN and CDR2 SYDVKM. V shed 1 base and J shed 8 bases, with 6 bases lying between them. This CDR3 spans 12 amino acids. Here the CDR3 reads CASSLSVDTIYF. Written as DNA, the CDR3 is TGTGCCAGCAGTTTATCCGTAGACACCATATATTTT.

The genes are TRBV29-1 and TRBJ1-1; D unclear. Germline loops: CDR1 SQVTM, CDR2 ANQGSEA. The CDR3 contains 13 residues. Deletions cut 3 bases from V and 0 bases from J, with 8 bases between. CDR3 in amino acids: CSVDSRLNTEAFF. The CDR3 DNA follows: TGCAGCGTTGATAGTCGATTGAACACTGAAGCTTTCTTT.